This TCR beta chain was captured by sequencing in a study of CD8 T cells in ankylosing spondylitis. Study-wide findings and caveats: About eight highly homologous variants made up a TCR beta motif that seemed to typify ankylosing spondylitis blood. Earlier reports found some motif variants in synovial fluid and blood in reactive arthritis.

Quantitative 5'-RACE with molecular barcodes generated TCR beta libraries. TCRdb ran MiXCR on the 5' RACE reads and lists one entry per CDR3 protein. The sample holds just over 300,000 distinct CDR3 sequences, less than 25% seen once. This clonotype was observed many times. Its antigen is unknown. Sequenced material: blood, either unsorted or a sorted T cell fraction (not recorded which). The clonotype comes from a female donor with ankylosing spondylitis or in good health (not recorded which).

In nucleotides, the CDR3 is TGTGCCAGCAGCTTGGACCTTCTCGCCTACGAGCAGTACTTC. It encodes CASSLDLLAYEQYF. V and J are TRBV12-3 or TRBV12-4 and TRBJ2-7, with D uncertain. V shed 6 bases and J shed 2 bases, with 14 bases lying between them. The CDR3 is 14 residues long.